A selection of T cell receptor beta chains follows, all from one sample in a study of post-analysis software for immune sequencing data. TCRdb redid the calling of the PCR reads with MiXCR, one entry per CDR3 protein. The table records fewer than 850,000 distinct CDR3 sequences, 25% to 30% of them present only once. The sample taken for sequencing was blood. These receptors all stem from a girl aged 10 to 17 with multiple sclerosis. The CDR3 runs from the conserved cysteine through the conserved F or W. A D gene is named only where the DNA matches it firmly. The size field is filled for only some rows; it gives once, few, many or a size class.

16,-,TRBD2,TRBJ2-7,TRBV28,TGTGCCAGCAGGGGACTAGCGGGAGGGGGATACAATGAGCAGTACTTC,CASRGLAGGGYNEQYF
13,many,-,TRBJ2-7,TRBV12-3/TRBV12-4,TGTGCCAGCAGTTTCGGGGGTCGGTACGAGCAGTACTTC,CASSFGGRYEQYF
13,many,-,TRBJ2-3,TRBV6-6,TGTGCCAGCAGTTATATGGGCACAGATACGCAGTATTTT,CASSYMGTDTQYF
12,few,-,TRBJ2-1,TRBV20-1,TGCAGTGCTAGGGCAGGACCCGGAGAGCAGTTCTTC,CSARAGPGEQFF
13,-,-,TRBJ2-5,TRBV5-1,TGCGCCAGCCCCCCGGACTCAGGTGGGGAGCAGTACTTC,CASPPDSGGEQYF
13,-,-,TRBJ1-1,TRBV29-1,TGCAGCGGAAGAGGGACGGCGAACACTGAAGCTTTCTTT,CSGRGTANTEAFF
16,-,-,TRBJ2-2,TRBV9,TGTGCCAGCAGCGTAGACCGTCGATCGAACACCGGGGAGCTGTTTTTT,CASSVDRRSNTGELFF
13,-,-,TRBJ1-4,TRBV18,TGTGCCAGCTCCCCGCCCGGCGGGGAAAAACTGTTTTTT,CASSPPGGEKLFF
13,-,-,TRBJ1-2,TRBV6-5,TGTGCCAGCAGTTACGGCGGGGAGGGTGGCTACACCTTC,CASSYGGEGGYTF
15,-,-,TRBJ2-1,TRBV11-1,TGTGCCAGCAGCTTAAACGACGGACGCGACAATGAGCAGTTCTTC,CASSLNDGRDNEQFF
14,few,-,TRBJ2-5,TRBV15,TGTGCCACCAGCGCCCCCAGGGTACAAGAGACCCAGTACTTC,CATSAPRVQETQYF
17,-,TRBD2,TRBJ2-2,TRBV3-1,TGTGCCAGCAGCCAAGAAAGGCTAGCGGCGAACACCGGGGAGCTGTTTTTT,CASSQERLAANTGELFF
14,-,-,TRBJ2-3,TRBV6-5,TGTGCCAGCAGTCTTACGACGGGCACAGATACGCAGTATTTT,CASSLTTGTDTQYF
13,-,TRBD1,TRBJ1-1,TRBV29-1,TGCAGCGTGGGGGACAGGGGGAACACTGAAGCTTTCTTT,CSVGDRGNTEAFF
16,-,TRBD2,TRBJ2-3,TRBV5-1,TGCGCCAGCACCGCGGGACTAGCGGGACCGGCGGATACGCAGTATTTT,CASTAGLAGPADTQYF
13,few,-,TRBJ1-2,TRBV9,TGTGCCAGCAGCGTAATGCAGGGGAGCGGCTACACCTTC,CASSVMQGSGYTF
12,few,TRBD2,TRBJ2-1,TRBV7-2,TGTGCCAGCAGCCCTACTAGCGATGAGCAGTTCTTC,CASSPTSDEQFF
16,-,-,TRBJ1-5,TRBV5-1,TGCGCCAGCAGCTCGGACAGAATTTATAGCAATCAGCCCCAGCATTTT,CASSSDRIYSNQPQHF
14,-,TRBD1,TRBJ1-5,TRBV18,TGTGCCAGCACACCATACAGGGGGAATCAGCCCCAGCATTTT,CASTPYRGNQPQHF
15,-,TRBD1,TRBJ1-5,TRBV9,TGTGCCAGCAGCGTAGCAGGGGGCCCCAATCAGCCCCAGCATTTT,CASSVAGGPNQPQHF
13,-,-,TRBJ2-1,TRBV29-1,TGCAGCGCCCAAGGGGACTCACTCAATGAGCAGTTCTTC,CSAQGDSLNEQFF
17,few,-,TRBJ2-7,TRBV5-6,TGTGCCAGCAGCGAGAGGGCGTTAGGAAGAACCAGCAACGAGCAGTACTTC,CASSERALGRTSNEQYF
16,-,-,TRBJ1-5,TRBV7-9,TGTGCCAGCAGCCGCGCGCAAGGGGCGATCAATCAGCCCCAGCATTTT,CASSRAQGAINQPQHF
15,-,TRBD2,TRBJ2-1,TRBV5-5,TGTGCCAGCAGACCCGGGACTAGCGGGGGCTATGAGCAGTTCTTC,CASRPGTSGGYEQFF
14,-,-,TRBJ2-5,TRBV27,TGTGCCAGCAGTTCCCGGGCAGGGAGGGAGACCCAGTACTTC,CASSSRAGRETQYF
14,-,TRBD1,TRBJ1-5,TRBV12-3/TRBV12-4,TGTGCCAGCAGTTTTCGACAGGGTGGAGTGCCCCAGCATTTT,CASSFRQGGVPQHF
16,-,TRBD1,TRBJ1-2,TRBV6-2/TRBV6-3,TGTGCCAGCAGTCCTCCCGGACAGGCGGCCTTCAGGGGCTACACCTTC,CASSPPGQAAFRGYTF
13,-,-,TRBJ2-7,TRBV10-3,TGTGCCATCAGAGAATCAGATACCTACGAGCAGTACTTC,CAIRESDTYEQYF
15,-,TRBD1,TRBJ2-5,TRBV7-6,TGTGTCAGCAGCTTATCGACAGGGGACCAAGAGACCCAGTACTTC,CVSSLSTGDQETQYF
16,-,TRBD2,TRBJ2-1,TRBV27,TGTGCCAGCAGAAGGCGGGGGACTAGTACCTACAATGAGCAGTTCTTC,CASRRRGTSTYNEQFF
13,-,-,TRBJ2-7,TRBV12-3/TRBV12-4,TGTGCCAGCAGCAGGACATCTATCCTTGAGCAGTACTTC,CASSRTSILEQYF
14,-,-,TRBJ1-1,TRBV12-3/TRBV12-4,TGTGCCAGCAGTCCCAGGGTGGGAGGTACTGAAGCTTTCTTT,CASSPRVGGTEAFF
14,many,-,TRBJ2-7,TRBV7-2,TGTGCCAGCAGCTTTAGCGGCGCATCCTACGAGCAGTACTTC,CASSFSGASYEQYF
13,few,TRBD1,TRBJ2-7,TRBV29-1,TGCAGCGTCGCTCAACAGGGGAGCTACGAGCAGTACTTC,CSVAQQGSYEQYF
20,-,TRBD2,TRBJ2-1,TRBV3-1,TGTGCCAGCAGCCAAAAATCCGGGACTAGCGGGGGGTTCCTATACAATGAGCAGTTCTTC,CASSQKSGTSGGFLYNEQFF
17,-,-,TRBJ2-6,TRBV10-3,TGTGCCATCAGTGAGTCTCTGGGGAGCTCTGGGGCCAACGTCCTGACTTTC,CAISESLGSSGANVLTF
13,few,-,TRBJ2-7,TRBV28,TGTGCCAGCAGTTTACCAAAAGCGGCCGAGCAGTACTTC,CASSLPKAAEQYF
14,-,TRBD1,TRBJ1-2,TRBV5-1,TGCGCCAGCAGCCCCGCAGGGGGCGACCATGGCTACACCTTC,CASSPAGGDHGYTF
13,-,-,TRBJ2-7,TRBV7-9,TGTGCCAGCAGCCAAGACGGAGAATACGAGCAGTACTTC,CASSQDGEYEQYF
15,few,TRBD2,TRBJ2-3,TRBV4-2,TGTGCCAGCAGCCAAGGGGAGGGCCCCACAGATACGCAGTATTTT,CASSQGEGPTDTQYF
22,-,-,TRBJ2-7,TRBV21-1,TGTGCCAGCAGCAAAGAGGTAGGCAGCCCCGCGACTAGCGGGATAGACCCCTACGAGCAGTACTTC,CASSKEVGSPATSGIDPYEQYF
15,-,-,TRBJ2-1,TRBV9,TGTGCCAGCAGCGTAGAGTCTGGCCCCAGGGATGAGCAGTTCTTC,CASSVESGPRDEQFF
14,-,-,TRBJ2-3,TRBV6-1,TGTGCCTCCACTACCCGGGGGACCAGGGATACGCAGTATTTT,CASTTRGTRDTQYF
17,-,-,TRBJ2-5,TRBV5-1,TGCGCCAGCGGCTTGGGTGTCTCCGGGGGACTCCAAGAGACCCAGTACTTC,CASGLGVSGGLQETQYF
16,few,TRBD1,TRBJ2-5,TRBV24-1,TGTGCCACCAGTGATGGACTCAGGGGGTTTGAGGAGACCCAGTACTTC,CATSDGLRGFEETQYF
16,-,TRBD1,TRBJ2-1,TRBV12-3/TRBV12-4,TGTGCCGGCAGTCGATCCGGGACAGGGGGCACGGGTGAGCAGTTCTTC,CAGSRSGTGGTGEQFF